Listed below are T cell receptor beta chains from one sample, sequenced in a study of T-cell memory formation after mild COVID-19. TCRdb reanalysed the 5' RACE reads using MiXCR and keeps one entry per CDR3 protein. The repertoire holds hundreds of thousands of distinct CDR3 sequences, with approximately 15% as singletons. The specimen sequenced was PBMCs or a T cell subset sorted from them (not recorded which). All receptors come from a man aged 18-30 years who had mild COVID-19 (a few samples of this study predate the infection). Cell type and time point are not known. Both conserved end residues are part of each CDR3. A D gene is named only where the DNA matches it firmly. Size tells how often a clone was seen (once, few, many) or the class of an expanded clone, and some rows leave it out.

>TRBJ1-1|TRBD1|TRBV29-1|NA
TGCAGCGCCATAGAGGGGACAGGGGTCACTGAAGCTTTCTTT
CSAIEGTGVTEAFF
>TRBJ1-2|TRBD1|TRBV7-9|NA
TGTGCCAGCAGCCAGGGGACAGGAATAGCTAACTATGGCTACACCTTC
CASSQGTGIANYGYTF
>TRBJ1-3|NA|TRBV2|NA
TGTGCTAGCGGGGTGAACTCTGGAAACACCATATATTTT
CASGVNSGNTIYF
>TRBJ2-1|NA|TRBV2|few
TGTGCCAGCAGTGGGAACAATGAGCAGTTCTTC
CASSGNNEQFF
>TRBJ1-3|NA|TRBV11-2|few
TGTGCCAGCAGCCGCGACGAGGGCCGTGGAAACACCATATATTTT
CASSRDEGRGNTIYF
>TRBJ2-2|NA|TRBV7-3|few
TGTGCCAGCAGCGAACTAGACTCCGGGGAGCTGTTTTTT
CASSELDSGELFF
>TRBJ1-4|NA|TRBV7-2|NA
TGTGCCAGCAGCCCGAACAGCGGTTCAACTAATGAAAAACTGTTTTTT
CASSPNSGSTNEKLFF
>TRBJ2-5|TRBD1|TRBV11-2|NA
TGTGCCAGCACCCGCGAGGTGACAGGGGTGGAAGAGACCCAGTACTTC
CASTREVTGVEETQYF
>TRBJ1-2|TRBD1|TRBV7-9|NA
TGTGCCAGCAGCTTGGGTGACAGGGAGGCGTATGGCTACACCTTC
CASSLGDREAYGYTF
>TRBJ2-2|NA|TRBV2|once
TGTGCCAGCAGCGTCAGGGGCACTACCGGGGAGCTGTTTTTT
CASSVRGTTGELFF
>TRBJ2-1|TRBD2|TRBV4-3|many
TGCGCCAGCAGCCAGGGTAGCGGGGAGAGCTCCTACAATGAGCAGTTCTTC
CASSQGSGESSYNEQFF
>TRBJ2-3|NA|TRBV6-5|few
TGTGCCAGCAGTTACTCTACCAGGAGGGCAGATACGCAGTATTTT
CASSYSTRRADTQYF
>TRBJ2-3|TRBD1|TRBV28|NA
TGTGCCAGCCGGGACAGGGCACCCACAGATACGCAGTATTTT
CASRDRAPTDTQYF
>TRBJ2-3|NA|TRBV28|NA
TGTGCCAGCAGTTACTTGGGGGCTACAGATACGCAGTATTTT
CASSYLGATDTQYF
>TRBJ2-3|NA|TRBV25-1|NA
TGTGCCAGCAGTGGACTAAATGGAGATACGCAGTATTTT
CASSGLNGDTQYF
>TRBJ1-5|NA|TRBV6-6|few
TGTGCCAGCAGGGAAGGTGTAAGCAATCAGCCCCAGCATTTT
CASREGVSNQPQHF
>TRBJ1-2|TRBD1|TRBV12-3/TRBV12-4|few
TGTGCCACCAGGCTCCGGACAGGACTCTATGGCTACACCTTC
CATRLRTGLYGYTF
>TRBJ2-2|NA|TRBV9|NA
TGTGCCAGCAGCCCGGACTTCACCGGGGAGCTGTTTTTT
CASSPDFTGELFF
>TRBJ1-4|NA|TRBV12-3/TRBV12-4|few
TGTGCCAGTAAGGACGGGACAGAAAAACTGTTTTTT
CASKDGTEKLFF
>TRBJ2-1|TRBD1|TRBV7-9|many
TGTGCCAGCAGCTCGTTACCGGGACAGGGGGCGATGGGCAATGAGCAGTTCTTC
CASSSLPGQGAMGNEQFF
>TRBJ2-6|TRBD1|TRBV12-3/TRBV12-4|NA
TGTGCCAGCAGACCTGAGGATGGGACAGCTGGGGCCAACGTCCTGACTTTC
CASRPEDGTAGANVLTF
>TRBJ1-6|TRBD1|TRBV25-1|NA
TGTGCCAGTTCACAGACTGGGACAGGGGCCAGGAATTCACCCCTCCACTTT
CASSQTGTGARNSPLHF
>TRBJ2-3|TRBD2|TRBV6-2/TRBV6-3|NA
TGTGCCAGCAGTTACTCCGCCCGGGTGGCTAGCGGGGTTGGAGATACGCAGTATTTT
CASSYSARVASGVGDTQYF
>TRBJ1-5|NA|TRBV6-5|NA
TGTGCCAGCAGTTACTCGGCACCGGGACTGAACCTCCATAGCAATCAGCCCCAGCATTTT
CASSYSAPGLNLHSNQPQHF
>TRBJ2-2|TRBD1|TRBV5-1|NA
TGCGCCAGCAGCCCAACGGGGACAGCGAACACCGGGGAGCTGTTTTTT
CASSPTGTANTGELFF
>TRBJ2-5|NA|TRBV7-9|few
TGTGCCAGCAGCTCACCATGGGAGACCCAGTACTTC
CASSSPWETQYF
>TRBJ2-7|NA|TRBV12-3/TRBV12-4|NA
TGTGCCAGCAGCCAGACAGCCTACGAGCAGTACTTC
CASSQTAYEQYF
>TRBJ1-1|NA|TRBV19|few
TGTGCCAGTAGTCAACTCTATGGTGGGCAAGGAGGCGCTGAAGCTTTCTTT
CASSQLYGGQGGAEAFF
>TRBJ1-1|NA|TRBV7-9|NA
TGTGCCAGCAGCTTCCCGGGGGGTATCACTGAAGCTTTCTTT
CASSFPGGITEAFF
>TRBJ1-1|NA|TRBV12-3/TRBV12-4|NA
TGTGCCAGCAGGCCGGGAGACCACCCTAACACTGAAGCTTTCTTT
CASRPGDHPNTEAFF
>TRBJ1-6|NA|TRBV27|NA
TGTGCCAGCAGCCCAGGCAGTTGGGTCTATAATTCACCCCTCCACTTT
CASSPGSWVYNSPLHF
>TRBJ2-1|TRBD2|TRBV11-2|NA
TGTGCCAGCACCCTGTGGGGGGGCAATGAGCAGTTCTTC
CASTLWGGNEQFF
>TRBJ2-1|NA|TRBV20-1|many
TGCAGTGCTTCCGGGACGGACGATGGTGAGCAGTTCTTC
CSASGTDDGEQFF
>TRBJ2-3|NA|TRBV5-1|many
TGCGCCAGCAGCTTGGCGGTCGGGAGCACAGATACGCAGTATTTT
CASSLAVGSTDTQYF
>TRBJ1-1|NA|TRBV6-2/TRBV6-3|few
TGTGCCAGCAGTTCCCCAGCGGAGAACACTGAAGCTTTCTTT
CASSSPAENTEAFF
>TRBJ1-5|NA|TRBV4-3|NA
TGCGCCAGCAGCCATGATCCGGGACGCCAGCCCCAGCATTTT
CASSHDPGRQPQHF
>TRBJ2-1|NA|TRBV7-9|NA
TGTGCCAGCAGCTTGGGGGCGGGCAATGAGCAGTTCTTC
CASSLGAGNEQFF
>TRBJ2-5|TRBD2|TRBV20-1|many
TGCAGTGCCGCGAGACTAGCGGGGGAACTACAAGAGACCCAGTACTTC
CSAARLAGELQETQYF
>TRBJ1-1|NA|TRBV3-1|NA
TGTGCCAGCAGCCAAGGGGACGTCACTGAAGCTTTCTTT
CASSQGDVTEAFF
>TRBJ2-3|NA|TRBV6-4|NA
TGTGCCAGCAGTCCCCTCCAGGAATGGACAGATACGCAGTATTTT
CASSPLQEWTDTQYF
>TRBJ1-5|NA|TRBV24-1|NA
TGTGCCACCAGTGCAGGACAGACTAGCAATCAGCCCCAGCATTTT
CATSAGQTSNQPQHF
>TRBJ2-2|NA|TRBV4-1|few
TGCGCCAGCAGCCAAGGCCCCCCGGCCGGGGAGCTGTTTTTT
CASSQGPPAGELFF
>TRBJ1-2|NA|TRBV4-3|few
TGCGCCAGCAGCCGATCCGATGCGCTTCGCGGCTACACCTTC
CASSRSDALRGYTF
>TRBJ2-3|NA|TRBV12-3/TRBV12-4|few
TGTGCCAGCAACATCCTTGGGGGAAATACGCAGTATTTT
CASNILGGNTQYF
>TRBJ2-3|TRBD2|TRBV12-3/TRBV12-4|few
TGTGCCAGCACCCCCACTAGCGGGGGCACAGATACGCAGTATTTT
CASTPTSGGTDTQYF
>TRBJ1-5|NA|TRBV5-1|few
TGCGCCAGCAGCTGGGACACCGATCAGCCCCAGCATTTT
CASSWDTDQPQHF
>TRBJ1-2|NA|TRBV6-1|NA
TGTGCCAGCAGCGAAATGGCGCAGGGGCGCACCTTC
CASSEMAQGRTF
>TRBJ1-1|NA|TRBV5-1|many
TGCGCCAGCAGCTTGTCAGGGTACACTGAAGCTTTCTTT
CASSLSGYTEAFF
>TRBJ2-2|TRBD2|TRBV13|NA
TGTGCCAGCAGCAGGGGACTAGCGGCGAACACCGGGGAGCTGTTTTTT
CASSRGLAANTGELFF